This T cell receptor (beta chain) came from a study of CD8 T cells in ankylosing spondylitis. Remarks on this clonotype: Its matching antigen is unknown.

The CDR3 covers 13 residues. The ends lost 4 bases at V and 4 bases at J; junction bases unmatched: 6. The germline gives CDR1 SQVTM, CDR2 ANQGSEA. TCRdb fed the 5' RACE reads into MiXCR, producing one record per CDR3 protein. The sample includes around 250,000 distinct CDR3 sequences, around 11% of them seen just once. The study, taken as a whole, reports: According to the report, clones linked to the disease were significantly enriched in matched synovial fluid samples taken from ankylosing spondylitis patients. Characteristic, it appeared, of ankylosing spondylitis blood was a TCR beta motif of eight highly homologous variants.

The sample comprised blood, either unsorted or a sorted T cell fraction (not recorded which). The sequence was obtained from a male donor with ankylosing spondylitis or in good health (not recorded which). The rearrangement links TRBV29-1 to TRBJ1-2; TRBD1 agrees at 7 bases. CDR3 sequence reads: CSVATGDVYGYTF. The CDR3 DNA reads TGCAGCGTTGCCACAGGGGACGTCTATGGCTACACCTTC.